The 14 T cell receptor beta chains presented below share a single source sample, sequenced in a study of blood T cells in healthy people across ages. For the second PCR, which ran for about 7 to 11 cycles, a sample-barcoded 5' primer and a J-beta primer mix were used. A single record per CDR3 protein comes from TCRdb applying MiXCR to the 5' RACE reads. The sample has 650,000 to 1,000,000 distinct CDR3 sequences; roughly 46% are singletons. The sequenced sample consisted of blood. The receptors derive from an elderly man in good health.

J is TRBJ1-5 and V is TRBV29-1, with unresolved D. Trimming left V 4 bases short and J 2 bases short, with 12 bases between. Germline V gives CDR1 SQVTM, CDR2 ANQGSEA. The CDR3 is made up of 14 amino acids. CDR3 nucleotides: TGCAGCGTTGTTGAAGGGATGGGCAATCAGCCCCAGCATTTT. Translation gives CSVVEGMGNQPQHF. Full variable domain (rest looked up from reference TRBV29-1 and TRBJ1-5): SAVISQKPSRDICQRGTSLTIQCQVDSQVTMMFWYRQQPGQSLTLIATANQGSEATYESGFVIDKFPISRPNLTFSTLTVSNMSPEDSSIYLCSVVEGMGNQPQHFGDGTRLSIL.

The chain links TRBV7-2 to TRBJ2-7, with D possibly matching TRBD2 (5 bases). Trimming removed 1 base at V and 2 bases at J, with 12 bases between. CDR3 length equals 15 residues. CDR1 and CDR2 (germline): SGHTA, FQGNSA. CDR3 sequence reads: CASSLGSGLPYEQYF. In nucleotides, the CDR3 is TGTGCCAGCAGCTTAGGGTCGGGGTTGCCCTACGAGCAGTACTTC.

This clonotype was counted at least ten times. The chain uses TRBV19 and TRBJ2-1; 8 bases are shared with TRBD2. The CDR3 consists of 17 residues. Per the germline V gene, CDR1 is LNHDA and CDR2 is SQIVND (reference sequence). V trimming: 3 bases; J trimming: 3 bases; junction bases outside the gene matches: 10. The CDR3 coding sequence is TGTGCCAGTAGTATCCCAGGAGCGGGAGCTGTCTACAATGAGCAGTTCTTC. Translated, it gives CASSIPGAGAVYNEQFF.

V usage is TRBV10-3 and J usage is TRBJ1-6; D gene uncertain. From germline, CDR1 is ENHRY and CDR2 SYGVKD. V was trimmed by 2 bases and J by 9 bases, leaving 8 bases between them. The length of the CDR3 is 13 residues. CDR3 sequence (DNA): TGTGCCATCAGTGAGAGAGGAGGTTCACCCCTCCACTTT. It specifies CAISERGGSPLHF.

The V call is TRBV7-2, the J call TRBJ2-3; tentatively, D is TRBD1 or TRBD2 (5 bases each). This CDR3 contains 17 residues. Trimming removed 3 bases from V and 0 bases from J, with 16 bases in between. Germline lookup yields CDR1 SGHTA and CDR2 FQGNSA. CDR3 in amino acids: CASSLVVWGSSTDTQYF. CDR3 nucleotides: TGTGCCAGCAGCTTGGTGGTTTGGGGGAGTAGCACAGATACGCAGTATTTT. The variable domain in full, with the rest retrieved from reference TRBV7-2 and TRBJ2-3, is GAGVSQSPSNKVTEKGKDVELRCDPISGHTALYWYRQSLGQGLEFLIYFQGNSAPDKSGLPSDRFSAERTGGSVSTLTIQRTQQEDSAVYLCASSLVVWGSSTDTQYFGPGTRLTVL.

This clonotype was recorded many times. V usage is TRBV20-1 and J usage is TRBJ2-5; 8 bases match TRBD1. This CDR3 has 12 residues. Germline CDR1 DFQATT, CDR2 SNEGSKA (reference sequence). V lost 5 bases and J lost 4; bases outside the gene matches: 3. CDR3 nucleotide sequence: TGCAGTGCTGATACAGGGGGAGAGACCCAGTACTTC. This gives the protein CSADTGGETQYF.

The chain joins TRBV30 to TRBJ1-1; D unclear. CDR1 is GTSNPN, CDR2 SVGIG, per germline (reference sequence). V was pared by 0 bases and J by 2 bases, with 7 bases between. The CDR3 loop spans 13 amino acids. In nucleotides, the CDR3 is TGTGCCTGGAGTGTACTTCAAAACACTGAAGCTTTCTTT. Translated: CAWSVLQNTEAFF.

This chain joins TRBV27 and TRBJ2-1; weak D call: TRBD1 (6 bases). The J call is doubtful: the DNA matches TRBJ2-7 better. The CDR3 is made up of 16 amino acids. Germline-derived CDR1 and CDR2 are MNHEY and SMNVEV (reference sequence). The CDR3 reads CASKLLQGGSYNEQYF. CDR3 DNA sequence: TGTGCCAGTAAACTGTTACAGGGTGGGTCCTACAATGAGCAGTACTTC.

This clonotype was seen just once. This may be a read error, as it is one base from a much larger clone. The chain combines TRBV5-1 with TRBJ2-1; 7 nucleotides line up with TRBD1. The J call may be faulty, since TRBJ2-7 better matches the DNA end. The CDR3 totals 15 residues. The V gene's germline CDR1 is SGHRS and CDR2 YFSETQ. CDR3 bases: TGCGCCAGCAGCTTGGATTCGGGACAGTACAATGAGCAGTACTTC. Amino acid sequence: CASSLDSGQYNEQYF.

This chain joins TRBV5-1 and TRBJ2-1; a weak D match, TRBD2 (6 bases). Germline V gene lookup returns CDR1 SGHRS and CDR2 YFSETQ. V lost 0 bases and J lost 6, with 10 bases in between. The CDR3 has 14 residues. The CDR3 here is CASSLAGTFNEQFF. Written as DNA, the CDR3 is TGCGCCAGCAGCTTGGCCGGGACTTTCAATGAGCAGTTCTTC. The complete variable domain, with remaining parts taken from reference TRBV5-1 and TRBJ2-1, reads KAGVTQTPRYLIKTRGQQVTLSCSPISGHRSVSWYQQTPGQGLQFLFEYFSETQRNKGNFPGRFSGRQFSNSRSEMNVSTLELGDSALYLCASSLAGTFNEQFFGPGTRLTVL.

This clonotype was detected only a few times. A clone one base away is much larger, so this may be a read error. The chain uses TRBV30 and TRBJ2-1; no clear D. CDR1 is GTSNPN, CDR2 SVGIG, per germline (reference sequence). The CDR3 is 15 residues long. The chain's CDR3 is CAWSAGQRGYDEQFF. Written as DNA, the CDR3 is TGTGCCTGGAGTGCAGGCCAACGTGGCTACGATGAGCAGTTCTTC. Using reference TRBV30 and TRBJ2-1 for the parts outside the CDR3, the full variable domain is SQTIHQWPATLVQPVGSPLSLECTVEGTSNPNLYWYRQAAGRGLQLLFYSVGIGQISSEVPQNLSASRPQDRQFILSSKKLLLSDSGFYLCAWSAGQRGYDEQFFGPGTRLTVL.

In its sample, this clonotype was seen many times. The chain uses TRBV5-1 and TRBJ2-1, with D possibly matching TRBD2 (5 bases). Germline V gene lookup returns CDR1 SGHRS and CDR2 YFSETQ. The CDR3 covers 14 residues. Trimming removed 4 bases from V and 6 bases from J, with 14 bases in between. The DNA for the CDR3 is TGCGCCAGCAGCCCGACTAATCCCACCAATGAGCAGTTCTTC. Translation gives CASSPTNPTNEQFF. The variable domain in full, with the rest retrieved from reference TRBV5-1 and TRBJ2-1, is KAGVTQTPRYLIKTRGQQVTLSCSPISGHRSVSWYQQTPGQGLQFLFEYFSETQRNKGNFPGRFSGRQFSNSRSEMNVSTLELGDSALYLCASSPTNPTNEQFFGPGTRLTVL.

V is TRBV12-5 and J is TRBJ1-1; 9 nucleotides align to TRBD1. J lost 11 bases, V lost 6 bases, and 13 bases had no gene match. This CDR3 spans 14 amino acids. CDR1 LGHNT and CDR2 FRNRAP come from the germline V gene. The CDR3 protein is CASGQGQGTRRAFF. The CDR3, as DNA: TGTGCTAGTGGGCAGGGACAGGGTACGAGAAGGGCTTTCTTT. The full variable domain, in which reference TRBV12-5 and TRBJ1-1 provide the parts outside the CDR3, is DARVTQTPRHKVTEMGQEVTMRCQPILGHNTVFWYRQTMMQGLELLAYFRNRAPLDDSGMPKDRFSAEMPDATLATLKIQPSEPRDSAVYFCASGQGQGTRRAFFGQGTRLTVV.

This clonotype was seen at least ten times. V gene TRBV5-6 combines with J gene TRBJ2-1, with 7 bases matching TRBD1. The V gene end was trimmed by 1 base and the J gene end by 4 bases; junction bases not matched to a gene: 5. The CDR3 has 15 amino acids. Germline V gene sequence: CDR1 SGHDT, CDR2 YYEEEE. The CDR3 DNA reads TGTGCCAGCAGCTTGAGACAGGGAGTTTACAATGAGCAGTTCTTC. Amino acid sequence: CASSLRQGVYNEQFF.